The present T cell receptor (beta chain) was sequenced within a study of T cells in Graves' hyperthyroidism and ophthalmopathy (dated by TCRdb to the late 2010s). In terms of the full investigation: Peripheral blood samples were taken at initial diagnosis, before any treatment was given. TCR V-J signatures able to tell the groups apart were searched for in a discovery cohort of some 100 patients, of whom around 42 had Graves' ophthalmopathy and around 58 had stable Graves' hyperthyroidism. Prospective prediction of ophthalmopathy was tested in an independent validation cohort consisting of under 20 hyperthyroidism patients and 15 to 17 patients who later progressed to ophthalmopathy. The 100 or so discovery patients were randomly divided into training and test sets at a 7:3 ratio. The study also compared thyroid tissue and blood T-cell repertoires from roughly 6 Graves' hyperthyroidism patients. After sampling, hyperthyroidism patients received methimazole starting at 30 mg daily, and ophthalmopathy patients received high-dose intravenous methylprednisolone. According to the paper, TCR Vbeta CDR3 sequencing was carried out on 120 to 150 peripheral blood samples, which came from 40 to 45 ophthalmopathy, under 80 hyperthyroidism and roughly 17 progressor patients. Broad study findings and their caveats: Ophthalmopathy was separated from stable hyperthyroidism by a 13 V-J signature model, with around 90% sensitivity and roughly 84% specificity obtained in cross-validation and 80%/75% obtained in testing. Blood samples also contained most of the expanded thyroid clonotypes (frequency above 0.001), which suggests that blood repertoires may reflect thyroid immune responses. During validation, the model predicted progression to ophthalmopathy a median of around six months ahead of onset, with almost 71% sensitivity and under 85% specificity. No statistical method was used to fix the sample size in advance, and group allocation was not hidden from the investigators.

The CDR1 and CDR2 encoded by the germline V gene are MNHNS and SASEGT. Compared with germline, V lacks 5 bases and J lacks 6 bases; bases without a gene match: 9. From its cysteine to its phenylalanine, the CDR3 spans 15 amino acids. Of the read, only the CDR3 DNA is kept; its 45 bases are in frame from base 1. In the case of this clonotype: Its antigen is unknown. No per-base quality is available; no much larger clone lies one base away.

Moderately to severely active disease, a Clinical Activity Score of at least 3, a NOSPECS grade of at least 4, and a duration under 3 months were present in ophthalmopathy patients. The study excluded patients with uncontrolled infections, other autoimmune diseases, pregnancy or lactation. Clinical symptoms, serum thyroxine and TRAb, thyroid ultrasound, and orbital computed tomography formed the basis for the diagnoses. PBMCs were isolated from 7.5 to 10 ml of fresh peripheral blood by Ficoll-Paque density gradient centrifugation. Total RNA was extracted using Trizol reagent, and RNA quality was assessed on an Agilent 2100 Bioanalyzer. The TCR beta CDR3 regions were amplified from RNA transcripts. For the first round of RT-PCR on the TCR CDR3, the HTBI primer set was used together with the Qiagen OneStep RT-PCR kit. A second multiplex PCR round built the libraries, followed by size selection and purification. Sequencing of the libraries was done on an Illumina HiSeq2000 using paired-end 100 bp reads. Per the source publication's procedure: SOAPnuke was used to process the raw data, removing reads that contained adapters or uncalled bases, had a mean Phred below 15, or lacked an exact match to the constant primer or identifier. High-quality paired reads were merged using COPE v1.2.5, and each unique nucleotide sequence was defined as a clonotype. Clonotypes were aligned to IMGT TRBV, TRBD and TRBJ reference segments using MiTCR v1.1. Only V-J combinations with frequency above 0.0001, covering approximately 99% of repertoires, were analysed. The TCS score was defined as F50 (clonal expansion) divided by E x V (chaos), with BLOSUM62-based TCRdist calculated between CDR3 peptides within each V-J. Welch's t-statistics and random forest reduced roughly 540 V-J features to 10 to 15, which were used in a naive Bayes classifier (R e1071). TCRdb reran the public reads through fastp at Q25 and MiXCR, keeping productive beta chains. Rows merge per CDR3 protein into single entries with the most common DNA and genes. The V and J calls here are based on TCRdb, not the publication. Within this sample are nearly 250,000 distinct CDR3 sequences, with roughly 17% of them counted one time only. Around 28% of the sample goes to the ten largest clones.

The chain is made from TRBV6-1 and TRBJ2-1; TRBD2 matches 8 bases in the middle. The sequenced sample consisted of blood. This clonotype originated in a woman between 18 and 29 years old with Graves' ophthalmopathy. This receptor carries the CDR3 CASSSVPGLVNEQFF. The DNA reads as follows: TGTGCCAGCAGTTCCGTCCCGGGACTAGTCAATGAGCAGTTCTTC.